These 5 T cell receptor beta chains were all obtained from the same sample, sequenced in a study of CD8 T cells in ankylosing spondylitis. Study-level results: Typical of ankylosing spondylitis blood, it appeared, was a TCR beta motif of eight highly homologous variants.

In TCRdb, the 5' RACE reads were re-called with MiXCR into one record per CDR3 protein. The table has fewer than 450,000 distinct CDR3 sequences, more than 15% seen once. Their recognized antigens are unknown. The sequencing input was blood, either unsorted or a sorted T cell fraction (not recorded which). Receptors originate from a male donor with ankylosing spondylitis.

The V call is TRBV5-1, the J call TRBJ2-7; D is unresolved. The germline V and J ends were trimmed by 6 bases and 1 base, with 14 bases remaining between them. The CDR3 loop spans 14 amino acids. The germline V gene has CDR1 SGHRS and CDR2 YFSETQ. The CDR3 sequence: CASKLDMTSYEQYF. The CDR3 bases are TGCGCCAGCAAGCTTGACATGACGTCCTACGAGCAGTACTTC.

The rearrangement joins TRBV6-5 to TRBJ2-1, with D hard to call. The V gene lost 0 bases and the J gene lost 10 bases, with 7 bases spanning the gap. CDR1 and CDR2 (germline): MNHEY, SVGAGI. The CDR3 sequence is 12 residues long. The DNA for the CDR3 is TGTGCCAGCAGTTACTCGACGGGCGAGCAGTTCTTC. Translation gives CASSYSTGEQFF.

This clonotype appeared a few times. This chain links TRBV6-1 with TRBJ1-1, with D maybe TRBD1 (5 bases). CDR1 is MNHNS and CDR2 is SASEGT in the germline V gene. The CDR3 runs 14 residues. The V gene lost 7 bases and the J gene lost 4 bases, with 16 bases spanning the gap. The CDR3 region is CASNPGGSPTEAFF. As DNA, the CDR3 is TGTGCCAGCAACCCTGGGGGGAGCCCCACTGAAGCTTTCTTT.

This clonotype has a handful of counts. The CDR3 coding sequence is TGTGCCAGCAGCGACATTTCCTATTCACCCCTCCACTTT. Translating it yields CASSDISYSPLHF. This sequence joins TRBV6-1 and TRBJ1-6; D remains unclear. The ends were cut back, 6 bases at V and 8 bases at J, with 11 bases in the middle. The CDR3 is made up of 13 amino acids. In germline, CDR1 is MNHNS, CDR2 SASEGT.

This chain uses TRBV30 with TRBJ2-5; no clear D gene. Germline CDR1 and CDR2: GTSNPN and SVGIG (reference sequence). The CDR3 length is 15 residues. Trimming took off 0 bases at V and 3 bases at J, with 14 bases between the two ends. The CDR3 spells CAWSVGLSQEETQYF. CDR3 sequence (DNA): TGTGCCTGGAGTGTAGGTCTTTCCCAAGAAGAGACCCAGTACTTC.